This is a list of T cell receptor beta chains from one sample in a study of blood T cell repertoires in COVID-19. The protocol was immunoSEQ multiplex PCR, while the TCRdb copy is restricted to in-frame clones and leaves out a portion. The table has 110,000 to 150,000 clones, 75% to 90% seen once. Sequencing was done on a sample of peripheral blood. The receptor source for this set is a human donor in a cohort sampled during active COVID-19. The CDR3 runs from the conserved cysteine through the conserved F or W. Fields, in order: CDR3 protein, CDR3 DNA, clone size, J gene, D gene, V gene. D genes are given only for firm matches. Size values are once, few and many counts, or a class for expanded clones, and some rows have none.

CDR3: CASSFVDYGYTF; DNA: TGTGCCAGCAGTTTCGTTGACTATGGCTACACCTTC; size: .; J: TRBJ1-2; D: .; V: TRBV12-3/TRBV12-4
CDR3: CASLAGPPILSGYTF; DNA: TGTGCCAGCCTAGCCGGGCCCCCTATCCTGAGCGGCTACACCTTC; size: .; J: TRBJ1-2; D: .; V: TRBV5-4
CDR3: CAWGYSGIALAKNIQYF; DNA: TGTGCCTGGGGATATAGCGGGATAGCTTTAGCCAAAAACATTCAGTACTTC; size: .; J: TRBJ2-4; D: TRBD2; V: TRBV30
CDR3: CASSPAPTGPGELFF; DNA: TGTGCCAGCAGCCCCGCGCCAACAGGGCCCGGGGAGCTGTTTTTT; size: .; J: TRBJ2-2; D: .; V: TRBV7-2
CDR3: CASSPGSGGQYGYTF; DNA: TGTGCCAGCAGCCCAGGGTCAGGGGGCCAATATGGCTACACCTTC; size: .; J: TRBJ1-2; D: TRBD1; V: TRBV5-4
CDR3: CASSLAAGRDTIYF; DNA: TGTGCCAGCAGCTTAGCGGCAGGGAGGGACACCATATATTTT; size: once; J: TRBJ1-3; D: .; V: TRBV7-2
CDR3: CASSRLPGSNNEQFF; DNA: TGCGCCAGCAGCCGCCTGCCGGGGTCCAACAATGAGCAGTTCTTC; size: .; J: TRBJ2-1; D: .; V: TRBV5-1
CDR3: CAKTTGYYEQYF; DNA: TGTGCCAAAACGACAGGGTACTACGAGCAGTACTTC; size: .; J: TRBJ2-7; D: TRBD1; V: TRBV19
CDR3: CASSADRGTNEKLFF; DNA: TGTGCCAGCAGTGCCGACAGGGGAACTAATGAAAAACTGTTTTTT; size: few; J: TRBJ1-4; D: TRBD1; V: TRBV28
CDR3: CASSLEGVRTGELFF; DNA: TGTGCCAGCAGCTTAGAAGGGGTACGGACCGGGGAGCTGTTTTTT; size: few; J: TRBJ2-2; D: .; V: TRBV7-9
CDR3: CASSLGWANQETQYF; DNA: TGTGCCAGCAGCTTAGGGTGGGCTAACCAAGAGACCCAGTACTTC; size: .; J: TRBJ2-5; D: .; V: TRBV7-8
CDR3: CASSIAGTAFEAFF; DNA: TGTGCCAGTAGTATAGCGGGGACAGCTTTTGAAGCTTTCTTT; size: .; J: TRBJ1-1; D: TRBD1; V: TRBV19
CDR3: CASSGPYGQGFGNTIYF; DNA: TGTGCCAGCAGCGGACCTTATGGACAGGGGTTTGGAAACACCATATATTTT; size: .; J: TRBJ1-3; D: TRBD1; V: TRBV5-4
CDR3: CSGGGATDTQYF; DNA: TGCAGCGGTGGCGGAGCCACAGATACGCAGTATTTT; size: .; J: TRBJ2-3; D: .; V: TRBV29-1
CDR3: CASSLDGLTNTGELFF; DNA: TGTGCCAGCAGCTTAGATGGACTAACGAACACCGGGGAGCTGTTTTTT; size: .; J: TRBJ2-2; D: .; V: TRBV11-3
CDR3: CASSWVGGDTEAFF; DNA: TGTGCCAGCAGCTGGGTAGGGGGTGACACTGAAGCTTTCTTT; size: once; J: TRBJ1-1; D: .; V: TRBV5-5
CDR3: CASRSTGGGYTF; DNA: TGTGCCAGCAGATCGACAGGGGGTGGCTACACCTTC; size: .; J: TRBJ1-2; D: TRBD1; V: TRBV12-3/TRBV12-4
CDR3: CASSSSTGKQYEQYF; DNA: TGTGCCAGCAGTTCCTCGACAGGGAAGCAATACGAGCAGTACTTC; size: .; J: TRBJ2-7; D: TRBD1; V: TRBV6-5
CDR3: CASSLGLAVTDTQYF; DNA: TGCGCCAGCAGCTTAGGACTAGCGGTAACAGATACGCAGTATTTT; size: once; J: TRBJ2-3; D: TRBD2; V: TRBV5-1
CDR3: CASSASQGMGTEAFF; DNA: TGTGCCAGCAGTGCTTCGCAGGGTATGGGCACTGAAGCTTTCTTT; size: .; J: TRBJ1-1; D: .; V: TRBV2
CDR3: CASSFTTIWGGGVDTQYF; DNA: TGTGCCAGCAGCTTCACTACGATCTGGGGCGGGGGAGTAGATACGCAGTATTTT; size: .; J: TRBJ2-3; D: TRBD2; V: TRBV7-2
CDR3: CASSPGWTGVDIGRTEAFF; DNA: TGTGCCAGCAGCCCCGGGTGGACAGGGGTTGACATCGGGCGGACTGAAGCTTTCTTT; size: .; J: TRBJ1-1; D: TRBD1; V: TRBV5-8
CDR3: CASRTTSGGVPTDTQYF; DNA: TGTGCCAGCAGGACCACTAGCGGGGGGGTTCCCACAGATACGCAGTATTTT; size: .; J: TRBJ2-3; D: TRBD2; V: TRBV7-2
CDR3: CAISDPGGADTGELFF; DNA: TGTGCCATCAGTGATCCGGGGGGCGCGGACACCGGGGAGCTGTTTTTT; size: .; J: TRBJ2-2; D: .; V: TRBV10-3
CDR3: CASSYSRGFRNQPQHF; DNA: TGTGCCAGCAGTTACTCCCGGGGATTTCGGAATCAGCCCCAGCATTTT; size: .; J: TRBJ1-5; D: .; V: TRBV6-2/TRBV6-3
CDR3: CASSQAGGAEYNEQFF; DNA: TGTGCCAGCAGCCAAGCGGGGGGAGCGGAATACAATGAGCAGTTCTTC; size: .; J: TRBJ2-1; D: TRBD2; V: TRBV14
CDR3: CASSLSLVGQSGELFF; DNA: TGCGCCAGCAGCTTGAGTCTCGTGGGGCAAAGCGGGGAGCTGTTTTTT; size: .; J: TRBJ2-2; D: .; V: TRBV5-1
CDR3: CASSREGDAGELFF; DNA: TGTGCCAGCTCTAGGGAGGGAGACGCCGGGGAGCTGTTTTTT; size: few; J: TRBJ2-2; D: TRBD2; V: TRBV19
CDR3: CASSLKGGTDTQYF; DNA: TGTGCCAGCAGCTTGAAAGGGGGAACAGATACGCAGTATTTT; size: .; J: TRBJ2-3; D: .; V: TRBV13
CDR3: CASQQGTNQPQHF; DNA: TGTGCCAGTCAACAGGGTACGAATCAGCCCCAGCATTTT; size: .; J: TRBJ1-5; D: .; V: TRBV18
CDR3: CASTGDPTQPQHF; DNA: TGTGCCAGCACAGGGGATCCGACTCAGCCCCAGCATTTT; size: .; J: TRBJ1-5; D: .; V: TRBV2
CDR3: CATSDSTGGNTEAFF; DNA: TGTGCCACCAGTGATTCTACAGGGGGGAACACTGAAGCTTTCTTT; size: .; J: TRBJ1-1; D: TRBD1; V: TRBV24-1
CDR3: CATSRVDSSTQYF; DNA: TGTGCCACCAGCAGAGTGGACAGCAGTACGCAGTATTTT; size: .; J: TRBJ2-3; D: .; V: TRBV15
CDR3: CASSGDREKEEKQYF; DNA: TGTGCCAGCAGCGGGGACAGGGAGAAGGAGGAAAAGCAGTACTTC; size: once; J: TRBJ2-7; D: TRBD1; V: TRBV9
CDR3: CASSLEGGPYNEQFF; DNA: TGCGCCAGCAGCTTGGAGGGGGGGCCCTACAATGAGCAGTTCTTC; size: once; J: TRBJ2-1; D: .; V: TRBV5-1
CDR3: CASSFKGQDELFF; DNA: TGTGCCAGCAGCTTCAAAGGACAGGATGAACTGTTTTTT; size: .; J: TRBJ1-4; D: TRBD1; V: TRBV5-4
CDR3: CASSERGLNTEAFF; DNA: TGTGCCAGCAGTGAAAGGGGATTGAACACTGAAGCTTTCTTT; size: few; J: TRBJ1-1; D: .; V: TRBV2
CDR3: CASSYSGGGEDGYTF; DNA: TGTGCCAGCAGTTACTCAGGCGGGGGGGAAGATGGCTACACCTTC; size: .; J: TRBJ1-2; D: .; V: TRBV6-5
CDR3: CASSPGQGASLAEQYF; DNA: TGTGCCAGCTCACCCGGACAGGGGGCGTCGTTGGCCGAGCAGTACTTC; size: .; J: TRBJ2-7; D: TRBD1; V: TRBV18
CDR3: CASSSTISSYNEQFF; DNA: TGTGCCAGCAGCTCGACTATAAGCTCCTACAATGAGCAGTTCTTC; size: .; J: TRBJ2-1; D: .; V: TRBV5-4
CDR3: CASAPETGYDTGELFF; DNA: TGTGCTAGTGCCCCCGAGACAGGGTACGACACCGGGGAGCTGTTTTTT; size: .; J: TRBJ2-2; D: TRBD1; V: TRBV12-5
CDR3: CASTRQGRNTGELFF; DNA: TGTGCCAGCACGCGACAGGGGCGGAACACCGGGGAGCTGTTTTTT; size: .; J: TRBJ2-2; D: TRBD1; V: TRBV2
CDR3: CASSLAARVITEAFF; DNA: TGTGCCAGCAGCTTAGCTGCCAGGGTGATTACTGAAGCTTTCTTT; size: .; J: TRBJ1-1; D: .; V: TRBV7-2
CDR3: CASSQDRGGYGYTF; DNA: TGCGCCAGCAGCCAAGATCGGGGGGGGTATGGCTACACCTTC; size: .; J: TRBJ1-2; D: .; V: TRBV4-3
CDR3: CASSWATGETQYF; DNA: TGTGCCAGTAGTTGGGCAACGGGGGAGACCCAGTACTTC; size: .; J: TRBJ2-5; D: .; V: TRBV19
CDR3: CSAVGVYGYTF; DNA: TGCAGTGCTGTCGGTGTTTATGGCTACACCTTC; size: .; J: TRBJ1-2; D: .; V: TRBV20-1
CDR3: CAGSGGASHTQYF; DNA: TGTGCCGGTAGCGGGGGGGCAAGCCATACGCAGTATTTT; size: .; J: TRBJ2-3; D: TRBD2; V: TRBV7-2
CDR3: CASSPSQSSGNTIYF; DNA: TGTGCCAGCAGTCCATCACAGAGCTCTGGAAACACCATATATTTT; size: .; J: TRBJ1-3; D: .; V: TRBV6-5
CDR3: CASSLAGGNTEAFF; DNA: TGTGCCAGCAGCTTGGCAGGGGGCAACACTGAAGCTTTCTTT; size: .; J: TRBJ1-1; D: TRBD1; V: TRBV11-3
CDR3: CASSPSDTGNTIYF; DNA: TGCGCCAGCAGCCCGTCTGACACGGGAAACACCATATATTTT; size: .; J: TRBJ1-3; D: .; V: TRBV5-1
CDR3: CASSLGPLFTDTQYF; DNA: TGCGCCAGCAGCTTGGGCCCCCTATTCACAGATACGCAGTATTTT; size: once; J: TRBJ2-3; D: .; V: TRBV5-1
CDR3: CASSAEYEQYF; DNA: TGTGCCAGCAGCGCAGAATACGAGCAGTACTTC; size: .; J: TRBJ2-7; D: .; V: TRBV7-8
CDR3: CASSPTGVYTEAFF; DNA: TGTGCCAGCTCACCAACGGGGGTGTACACTGAAGCTTTCTTT; size: .; J: TRBJ1-1; D: .; V: TRBV18
CDR3: CASSHQRGATDTQYF; DNA: TGTGCCAGCAGCCACCAGCGGGGGGCCACAGATACGCAGTATTTT; size: .; J: TRBJ2-3; D: TRBD2; V: TRBV7-2
CDR3: CASSLARGPHSPLHF; DNA: TGTGCCAGCAGCTTGGCCAGGGGGCCCCATTCACCCCTCCACTTT; size: .; J: TRBJ1-6; D: TRBD1; V: TRBV5-4
CDR3: CASSPAGELFF; DNA: TGTGCCAGCAGCCCAGCCGGGGAGCTGTTTTTT; size: .; J: TRBJ2-2; D: .; V: TRBV2
CDR3: CASSQGTSGYNEQFF; DNA: TGCGCCAGCAGCCAAGGGACTAGCGGGTACAATGAGCAGTTCTTC; size: .; J: TRBJ2-1; D: TRBD2; V: TRBV4-1
CDR3: CASSPQGARITEAFF; DNA: TGCGCCAGCAGCCCACAGGGGGCTAGGATCACTGAAGCTTTCTTT; size: .; J: TRBJ1-1; D: TRBD1; V: TRBV5-1
CDR3: CASTKSDGGGGPTGELFF; DNA: TGTGCCAGCACCAAATCAGATGGTGGCGGGGGGCCCACCGGGGAGCTGTTTTTT; size: .; J: TRBJ2-2; D: TRBD2; V: TRBV9